The clone carrying this T cell receptor (beta chain) was found once. Assay: immunoSEQ multiplex PCR; the TCRdb copy retains only in-frame clones and omits some. The sample has about 190,000 clones, roughly nine tenths seen once; the top ten hold about 2%. This entry belongs to a study of control samples from healthy donors and cancer patients. This CDR3 is 14 amino acids long. Germline values: CDR1 SGHNT, CDR2 YENEEA. The V and J ends lost 4 bases and 1 base, in that order; junction bases with no gene match: 2. The receptor was isolated from a man aged 25 to 40 in good health. The specimen sequenced was blood. The V gene is TRBV11-3, the J gene TRBJ2-7; 9 bases are a match to TRBD2. The CDR3 sequence is CASSYLAGSYEQYF. The CDR3 region has the DNA TGTGCCAGCAGCTACCTAGCGGGGTCCTACGAGCAGTACTTC.